This passage covers 29 T cell receptor beta chains from one sample sequenced in a study of healthy donors' naive CD4 and CD8 T cells. TCR libraries were built from 500 to 550 ng of total RNA by linear amplification. TCRdb re-derived calls from the reads in MiXCR, one entry per CDR3 protein. The sample has about 180,000 distinct CDR3 sequences, about 76% seen once; the top ten hold roughly 2.4%. Sequenced input: naive CD4+ and CD8+ T cells sorted from blood, pooled from several donors. The receptors derive from a pool of human donors in good health; the sample pools cells from several healthy donors.

The chain uses TRBV29-1 and TRBJ2-1, with no clear D. The V and J ends lost 2 bases and 5 bases respectively, with 10 bases between them. Germline CDR1 SQVTM, CDR2 ANQGSEA. The CDR3 loop spans 13 amino acids. CDR3 sequence (DNA): TGCAGCGTTGAAAGGCGTGTTAACAATGAGCAGTTCTTC. It yields the protein CSVERRVNNEQFF.

V and J are TRBV19 and TRBJ1-2; a possible D gene is TRBD1 (6 bases). Trimming took off 6 bases at V and 1 base at J, with 9 bases between the two ends. CDR3 length: 13 amino acids. Germline CDR1 and CDR2: LNHDA and SQIVND (reference sequence). The CDR3, as DNA: TGTGCCAGTAGCACAGGGTTTAACTATGGCTACACCTTC. Its translation: CASSTGFNYGYTF.

Written as DNA, the CDR3 is TGTGCCAGCAGTTACTCAGTCAGGGCTGAGCGGTATGGCTACACCTTC. The encoded protein is CASSYSVRAERYGYTF. V gene TRBV6-5 combines with J gene TRBJ1-2, with a possible D match to TRBD1 (5 bases). V was clipped by 0 bases and J by 5 bases, with 16 bases between them. This CDR3 is 16 amino acids long. CDR1 and CDR2 from the germline V gene are MNHEY and SVGAGI.

The V and J genes are TRBV12-3 or TRBV12-4 and TRBJ1-1; D gene unclear. The CDR3 contains 12 residues. V was clipped by 3 bases and J by 8 bases, with 10 bases between them. In nucleotides, the CDR3 is TGTGCCAGCAGTTTGGGAGCCAGAGAAGCTTTCTTT. Translating it yields CASSLGAREAFF.

The chain is built from TRBV6-5 and TRBJ2-5; TRBD1 might be the D (5 bases). Trimming took 3 bases from V and 2 from J, leaving 10 bases between them. CDR3 length: 14 residues. Germline V gives CDR1 MNHEY, CDR2 SVGAGI. The CDR3 loop is CASSYTTGQETQYF. CDR3 bases: TGTGCCAGCAGTTATACTACAGGACAAGAGACCCAGTACTTC.

The chain employs TRBV6-1 and TRBJ2-7; 10 bases line up with TRBD1. The CDR3 covers 15 residues. V dropped 6 bases and J dropped 1; count of bases not matched to a gene: 6. CDR1 and CDR2 from the germline V gene are MNHNS and SASEGT. This CDR3 reads CASRPPGQGSYEQYF. In nucleotides, the CDR3 is TGTGCCAGCAGGCCTCCGGGACAGGGGTCCTACGAGCAGTACTTC.

The V call is TRBV5-6, the J call TRBJ1-6; a possible D gene is TRBD1 (5 bases). From germline, CDR1 is SGHDT and CDR2 YYEEEE. This CDR3 has 15 residues. The ends were cut back, 5 bases at V and 0 bases at J, with 9 bases in the middle. The CDR3 region has the DNA TGTGCCAGCAGAGAGGGGTTCTCCTATAATTCACCCCTCCACTTT. Its translation: CASREGFSYNSPLHF.

The chain combines TRBV4-3 with TRBJ2-1; tentatively, D is TRBD1 or TRBD2 (5 bases each). Germline-derived CDR1 and CDR2 are LGHNA and YSLEER. The CDR3 totals 18 residues. V was shortened by 1 base and J by 4 bases, with 20 bases between the two germline ends. For the CDR3, the DNA is TGCGCCAGCAGCCAAGGCCAAGAGGGGTATAGGGCGTACAATGAGCAGTTCTTC. Residues: CASSQGQEGYRAYNEQFF.

This clonotype was detected only once. The rearrangement joins TRBV24-1 to TRBJ2-5; the D is unclear. Germline V gives CDR1 KGHDR, CDR2 SFDVKD. The CDR3 sequence is 12 residues long. The germline V and J ends were trimmed by 1 base and 5 bases, with 4 bases remaining between them. CDR3 in DNA: TGTGCCACCAGTGATTTCACCGAGACCCAGTACTTC. Translating gives CATSDFTETQYF.

The CDR3 bases are TGTGCCAGTAGCCTCGGAGGGGGGCGGACTGAAGCTTTCTTT. Translation: CASSLGGGRTEAFF. The chain joins TRBV19 to TRBJ1-1, with D perhaps TRBD1 (6 bases). Trimming removed 6 bases from V and 5 bases from J, with 16 bases in between. From germline, CDR1 is LNHDA and CDR2 SQIVND (reference sequence). The CDR3 consists of 14 residues.

This rearrangement joins TRBV19 to TRBJ1-2; D gene uncertain. The germline V gene has CDR1 LNHDA and CDR2 SQIVND (reference sequence). The V gene lost 5 bases and the J gene lost 3 bases, with 13 bases spanning the gap. There are 14 residues in the CDR3. For the CDR3, the DNA is TGTGCCAGTAGTGCTCTATCTCTGGACTATGGCTACACCTTC. The encoded protein is CASSALSLDYGYTF.

V and J are TRBV11-2 and TRBJ1-1, with 7 bases fitting TRBD1. Trimming at V came to 5 bases and at J to 0 bases, leaving 9 bases not matched to a gene. This CDR3 region has 16 residues. Germline V gene data show CDR1 as SGHAT and CDR2 as FQNNGV. CDR3 protein: CASSTRQGRLNTEAFF. CDR3 DNA sequence: TGTGCCAGCAGCACACGACAGGGTAGATTGAACACTGAAGCTTTCTTT. The full variable domain, in which reference TRBV11-2 and TRBJ1-1 provide the parts outside the CDR3, is EAGVAQSPRYKIIEKRQSVAFWCNPISGHATLYWYQQILGQGPKLLIQFQNNGVVDDSQLPKDRFSAERLKGVDSTLKIQPAKLEDSAVYLCASSTRQGRLNTEAFFGQGTRLTVV.

CDR3 DNA: TGTGCCAGCAGCTCAGGGAAAGAGACCCAGTACTTC. The encoded protein is CASSSGKETQYF. The chain joins TRBV13 to TRBJ2-5; perhaps TRBD1 as D (5 bases). The germline V gene encodes CDR1 PRHDT and CDR2 FYEKMQ (reference sequence). CDR3 size: 12 residues. Trimming stripped 4 bases from V and 3 bases from J, with 6 bases between.

The chain carries TRBV6-2 or TRBV6-3 and TRBJ2-7; TRBD1 matches at 10 bases. In germline, CDR1 is MNHEY, CDR2 SVGEGT. The CDR3 extends over 16 amino acids. The J segment lost 6 bases and the V segment lost 5 bases, leaving 13 bases of the junction unmatched. CDR3 sequence reads: CASSPARQGASSEQYF. The CDR3 DNA reads TGTGCCAGCAGTCCAGCCCGACAGGGGGCTTCCAGCGAGCAGTACTTC.

V and J are TRBV19 and TRBJ2-1; unclear D gene. Trimming left V 3 bases short and J 6 bases short, with 3 bases between. This CDR3 contains 11 residues. Germline CDR1 LNHDA, CDR2 SQIVND (reference sequence). CDR3 sequence (DNA): TGTGCCAGTAGTATGTTCAATGAGCAGTTCTTC. Its translation is CASSMFNEQFF. The full variable domain, with the rest looked up from reference TRBV19 and TRBJ2-1, is DGGITQSPKYLFRKEGQNVTLSCEQNLNHDAMYWYRQDPGQGLRLIYYSQIVNDFQKGDIAEGYSVSREKKESFPLTVTSAQKNPTAFYLCASSMFNEQFFGPGTRLTVL.

The J gene is TRBJ2-7, the V gene TRBV5-4; tentatively, D is TRBD1 (5 bases). Germline assignment: CDR1 SGHNT and CDR2 YYREEE (reference sequence). Trimming took 2 bases from V and 5 from J, leaving 11 bases between them. There are 13 residues in the CDR3. CDR3 bases: TGTGCCAGCAGCTTAGGGGTTTTCCACGAGCAGTACTTC. Translation gives CASSLGVFHEQYF.

The chain couples TRBV9 to TRBJ1-1, with 8 bases that match TRBD1. Germline CDR1 SGDLS, CDR2 YYNGEE. Trimming removed 7 bases from V and 0 bases from J; junction bases left unmatched: 5. CDR3 length: 14 residues. CDR3 region: CASGGGQVNTEAFF. Here the CDR3 DNA reads TGTGCCAGCGGCGGGGGACAGGTGAACACTGAAGCTTTCTTT.

The chain recombines TRBV29-1 with TRBJ2-7, with 7 bases lining up with TRBD1. With 7 bases clipped from V and 6 bases from J, the junction kept 12 bases outside the gene matches. Germline V CDR1 and CDR2: SQVTM, ANQGSEA. The length of the CDR3 is 13 residues. In nucleotides, the CDR3 is TGCAGCGCCCACCCGGGACAGTCCGGCGAGCAGTACTTC. Its translation: CSAHPGQSGEQYF.

This clonotype was observed a few times. The chain uses TRBV6-5 and TRBJ1-1; no reliable D call. CDR1 and CDR2 (germline): MNHEY, SVGAGI. V was trimmed by 7 bases and J by 2 bases, leaving 11 bases between them. CDR3 size: 13 residues. CDR3 DNA sequence: TGTGCCAGCATGCTATGGGGAAACACTGAAGCTTTCTTT. It yields the protein CASMLWGNTEAFF.

This clonotype was seen more than once but under ten times. The rearrangement links TRBV29-1 to TRBJ2-1, with TRBD1 matching over 7 bases. The germline CDR1 and CDR2 sequences are SQVTM and ANQGSEA. Trimming removed 7 bases from V and 1 base from J; junction bases left unmatched: 7. This CDR3 contains 14 residues. In nucleotides, the CDR3 is TGCAGCGCCAGGACAGGTAGTTCCTACAATGAGCAGTTCTTC. This sequence encodes CSARTGSSYNEQFF.

The V and J genes are TRBV29-1 and TRBJ2-3, with D possibly being TRBD1 (6 bases). This CDR3 has 12 residues. CDR1 SQVTM and CDR2 ANQGSEA come from the germline V gene. The V and J ends lost 6 bases and 4 bases respectively, with 11 bases between them. The CDR3 DNA reads as TGCAGCGTCTACAGGGCCCCAGATACGCAGTATTTT. Encoded protein: CSVYRAPDTQYF.

The chain carries TRBV15 and TRBJ1-2; no clear D gene. From germline, CDR1 is LNHNV and CDR2 YYDKDF (reference sequence). V was clipped by 1 base and J by 8 bases, with 23 bases between them. This CDR3 comprises 17 residues. CDR3 sequence (DNA): TGTGCCACCAGCAGAGCTCTGGTTGAGGAGGGAGCGAGGGGCTACACCTTC. This sequence encodes CATSRALVEEGARGYTF.

A single count supports this clonotype. This chain links TRBV29-1 with TRBJ1-2, with D possibly being TRBD1 (6 bases). Germline assignment: CDR1 SQVTM and CDR2 ANQGSEA. The CDR3 contains 16 residues. Trimming removed 0 bases at V and 2 bases at J, with 16 bases between. For the CDR3, the DNA is TGCAGCGTTGAAGAACGTGGTAGGGGGACGAACTATGGCTACACCTTC. Its protein is CSVEERGRGTNYGYTF.

This clonotype showed up just a few times. The CDR3 loop reads CASWNRGPYGYTF. CDR3 in DNA: TGTGCCAGTTGGAACAGGGGGCCATATGGCTACACCTTC. This chain uses TRBV19 with TRBJ1-2; 9 nucleotides align to TRBD1. The CDR3 consists of 13 residues. Trimming cost V 8 bases and J 5 bases; bases outside gene matches: 6. Germline loops: CDR1 LNHDA, CDR2 SQIVND (reference sequence). The full variable domain, completed using reference TRBV19 and TRBJ1-2, is DGGITQSPKYLFRKEGQNVTLSCEQNLNHDAMYWYRQDPGQGLRLIYYSQIVNDFQKGDIAEGYSVSREKKESFPLTVTSAQKNPTAFYLCASWNRGPYGYTFGSGTRLTVV.

The count of this clonotype is one. The genes are TRBV11-1 and TRBJ2-5; D remains ambiguous. Germline CDR1 and CDR2: SGHAT and FQDESV (reference sequence). The V end lost 3 bases, the J end lost 1 base, and 6 bases lay between the germline ends. The CDR3 loop spans 13 amino acids. This chain's CDR3 is CASSLDGQETQYF. The CDR3, as DNA: TGTGCCAGCAGCTTGGACGGCCAAGAGACCCAGTACTTC.

On this clonotype itself: One end of the junction varies from germline; a read error may be responsible. V and J are TRBV6-2 or TRBV6-3 and TRBJ1-1, with no clear D. Per germline, CDR1 MNHEY and CDR2 SVGEGT. CDR3 length equals 13 residues. CDR3 coding DNA: TGTGCCGGCAGTCTGGTCAGAGACACTGAAGCTTTCTTT. It encodes CAGSLVRDTEAFF.

V and J are TRBV19 and TRBJ2-2, with TRBD1 identical over 8 bases. The CDR3 sequence is 16 residues long. CDR1 and CDR2 (germline): LNHDA, SQIVND (reference sequence). J gave up 3 bases and V 6 bases, and 9 bases lay outside the gene matches. The CDR3, as DNA: TGTGCCAGTAGGGGACCGCCGGGACAGGACACCGGGGAGCTGTTTTTT. As protein: CASRGPPGQDTGELFF. The full variable domain, with the rest looked up from reference TRBV19 and TRBJ2-2, is DGGITQSPKYLFRKEGQNVTLSCEQNLNHDAMYWYRQDPGQGLRLIYYSQIVNDFQKGDIAEGYSVSREKKESFPLTVTSAQKNPTAFYLCASRGPPGQDTGELFFGEGSRLTVL.

As DNA, the CDR3 is TGTGCCAGCAGCCCAGGACTAGGTGGAGATACGCAGTATTTT. Amino acids: CASSPGLGGDTQYF. The chain links TRBV7-2 to TRBJ2-3; the match to TRBD2 covers 7 bases. Germline values: CDR1 SGHTA, CDR2 FQGNSA. This CDR3 is 14 amino acids long. The ends lost 5 bases at V and 5 bases at J; junction bases unmatched: 7.

This clonotype was found once. The V call is TRBV7-9, the J call TRBJ2-5; D gene unclear. The V end was cut by 7 bases, the J end by 2 bases, with 14 bases between. The CDR3 covers 14 residues. Germline-derived CDR1 and CDR2 are SEHNR and FQNEAQ (reference sequence). The CDR3 is CASTRKEQQETQYF. The CDR3 region has the DNA TGTGCCAGCACTAGAAAGGAGCAGCAAGAGACCCAGTACTTC.